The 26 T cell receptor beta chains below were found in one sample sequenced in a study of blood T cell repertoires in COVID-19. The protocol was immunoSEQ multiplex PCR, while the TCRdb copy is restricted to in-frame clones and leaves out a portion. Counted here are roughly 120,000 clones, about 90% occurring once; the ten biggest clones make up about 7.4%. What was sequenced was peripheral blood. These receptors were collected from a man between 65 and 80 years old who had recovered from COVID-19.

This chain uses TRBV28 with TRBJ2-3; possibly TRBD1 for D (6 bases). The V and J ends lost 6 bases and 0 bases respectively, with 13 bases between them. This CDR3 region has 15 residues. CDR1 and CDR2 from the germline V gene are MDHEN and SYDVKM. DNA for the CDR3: TGTGCCAGCAGCCGAGGACAGACTAGCACAGATACGCAGTATTTT. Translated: CASSRGQTSTDTQYF.

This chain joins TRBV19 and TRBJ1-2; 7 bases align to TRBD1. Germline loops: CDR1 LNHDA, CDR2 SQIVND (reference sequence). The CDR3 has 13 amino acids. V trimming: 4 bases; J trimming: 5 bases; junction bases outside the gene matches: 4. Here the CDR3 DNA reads TGTGCCAGTAGTAAGGACAGGTATTATGGCTACACCTTC. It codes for CASSKDRYYGYTF.

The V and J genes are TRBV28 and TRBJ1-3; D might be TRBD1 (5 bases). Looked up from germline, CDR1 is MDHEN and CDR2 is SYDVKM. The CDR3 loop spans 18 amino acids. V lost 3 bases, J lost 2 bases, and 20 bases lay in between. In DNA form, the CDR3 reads TGTGCCAGCAGTTTCCCCGGGGGAGTCAAATTGGCTGGAAACACCATATATTTT. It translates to CASSFPGGVKLAGNTIYF. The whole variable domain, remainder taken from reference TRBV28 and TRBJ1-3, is DVKVTQSSRYLVKRTGEKVFLECVQDMDHENMFWYRQDPGLGLRLIYFSYDVKMKEKGDIPEGYSVSREKKERFSLILESASTNQTSMYLCASSFPGGVKLAGNTIYFGEGSWLTVV.

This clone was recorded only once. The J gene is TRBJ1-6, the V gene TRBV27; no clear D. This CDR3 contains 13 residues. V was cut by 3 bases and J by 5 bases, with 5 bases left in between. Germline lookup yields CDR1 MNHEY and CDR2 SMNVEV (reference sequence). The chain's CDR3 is CASSFGNNSPLHF. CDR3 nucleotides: TGTGCCAGCAGTTTCGGGAATAATTCACCCCTCCACTTT.

The CDR3 here is CASILPAGRYSGNTIYF. The CDR3 bases are TGTGCCAGCATTCTTCCAGCGGGGCGTTACTCTGGAAACACCATATATTTT. This chain joins TRBV2 and TRBJ1-3; D perhaps matches TRBD1 (5 bases). This CDR3 spans 17 amino acids. V lost 7 bases and J 0 bases, leaving 19 bases between the germline ends. CDR1 and CDR2 (germline): SNHLY, FYNNEI.

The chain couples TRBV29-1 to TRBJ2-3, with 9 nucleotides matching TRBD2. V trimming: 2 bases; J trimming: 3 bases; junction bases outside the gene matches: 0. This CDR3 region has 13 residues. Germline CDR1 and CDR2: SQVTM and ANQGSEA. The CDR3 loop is CSVELAGTDTQYF. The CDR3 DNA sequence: TGCAGCGTTGAACTAGCGGGAACAGATACGCAGTATTTT.

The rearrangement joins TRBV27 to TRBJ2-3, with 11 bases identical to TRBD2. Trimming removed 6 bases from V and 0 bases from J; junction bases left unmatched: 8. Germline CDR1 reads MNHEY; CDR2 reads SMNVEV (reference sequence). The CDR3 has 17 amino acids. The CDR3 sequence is CASRAPGLAASTDTQYF. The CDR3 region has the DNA TGTGCCAGCAGGGCCCCGGGACTAGCGGCTAGCACAGATACGCAGTATTTT.

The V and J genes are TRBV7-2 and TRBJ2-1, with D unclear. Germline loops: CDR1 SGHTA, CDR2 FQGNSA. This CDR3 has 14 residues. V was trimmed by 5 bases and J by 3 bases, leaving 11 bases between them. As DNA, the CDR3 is TGTGCCAGCAGCCCCCGAGTTAGCTACAATGAGCAGTTCTTC. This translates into CASSPRVSYNEQFF.

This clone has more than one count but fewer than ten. This chain's CDR3 is CASSFDSRGGYTF. In DNA form, the CDR3 reads TGTGCCAGCAGCTTCGACTCCCGAGGGGGCTACACCTTC. The V gene is TRBV5-6, the J gene TRBJ1-2, with D unclear. Trimming stripped 2 bases from V and 8 bases from J, with 13 bases between. Per germline, CDR1 SGHDT and CDR2 YYEEEE. CDR3 length equals 13 residues.

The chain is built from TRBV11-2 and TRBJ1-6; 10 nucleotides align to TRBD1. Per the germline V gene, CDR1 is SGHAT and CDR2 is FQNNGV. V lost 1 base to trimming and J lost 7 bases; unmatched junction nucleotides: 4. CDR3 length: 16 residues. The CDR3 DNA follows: TGTGCCAGCAGCTTAGTCCTGGGACAGGGGAATTCACCCCTCCACTTT. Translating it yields CASSLVLGQGNSPLHF.

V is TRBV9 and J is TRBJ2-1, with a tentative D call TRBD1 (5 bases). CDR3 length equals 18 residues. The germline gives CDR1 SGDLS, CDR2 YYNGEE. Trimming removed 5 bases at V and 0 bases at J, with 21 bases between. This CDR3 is CASSSSLTAGLSYNEQFF. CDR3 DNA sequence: TGTGCCAGCAGTTCGTCGCTGACAGCTGGCCTCTCCTACAATGAGCAGTTCTTC.

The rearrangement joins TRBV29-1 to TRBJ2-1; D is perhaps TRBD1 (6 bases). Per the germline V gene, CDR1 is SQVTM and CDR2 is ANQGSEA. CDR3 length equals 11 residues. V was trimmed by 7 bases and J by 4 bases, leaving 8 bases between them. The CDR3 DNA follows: TGCAGCGCTGGACAGTACAATGAGCAGTTCTTC. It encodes CSAGQYNEQFF.

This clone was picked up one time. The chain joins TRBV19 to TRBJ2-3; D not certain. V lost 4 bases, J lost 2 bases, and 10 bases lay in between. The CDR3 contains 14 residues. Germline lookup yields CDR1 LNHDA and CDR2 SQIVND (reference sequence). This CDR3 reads CASSKADFTDTQYF. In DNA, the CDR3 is TGTGCCAGTAGTAAGGCGGATTTCACAGATACGCAGTATTTT.

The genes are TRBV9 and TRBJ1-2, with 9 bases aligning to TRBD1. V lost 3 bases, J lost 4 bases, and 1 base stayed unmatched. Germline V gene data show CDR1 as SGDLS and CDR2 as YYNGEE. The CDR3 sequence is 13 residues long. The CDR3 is CASSETGGYGYTF. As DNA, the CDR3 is TGTGCCAGCAGCGAGACAGGGGGCTATGGCTACACCTTC.

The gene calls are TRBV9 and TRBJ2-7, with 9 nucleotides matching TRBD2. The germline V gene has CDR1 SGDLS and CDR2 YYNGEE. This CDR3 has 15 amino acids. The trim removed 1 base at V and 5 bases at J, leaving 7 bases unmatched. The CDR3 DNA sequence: TGTGCCAGCAGCGTATCCCCTAGCGGGGACCACGAGCAGTACTTC. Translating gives CASSVSPSGDHEQYF. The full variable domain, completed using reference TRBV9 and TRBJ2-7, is DSGVTQTPKHLITATGQRVTLRCSPRSGDLSVYWYQQSLDQGLQFLIQYYNGEERAKGNILERFSAQQFPDLHSELNLSSLELGDSALYFCASSVSPSGDHEQYFGPGTRLTVT.

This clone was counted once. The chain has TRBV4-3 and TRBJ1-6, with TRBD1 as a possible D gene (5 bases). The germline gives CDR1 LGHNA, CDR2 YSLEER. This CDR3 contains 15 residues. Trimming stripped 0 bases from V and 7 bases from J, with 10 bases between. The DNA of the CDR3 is TGCGCCAGCAGCCAAGATCGACAGTTAAATTCACCCCTCCACTTT. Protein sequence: CASSQDRQLNSPLHF.

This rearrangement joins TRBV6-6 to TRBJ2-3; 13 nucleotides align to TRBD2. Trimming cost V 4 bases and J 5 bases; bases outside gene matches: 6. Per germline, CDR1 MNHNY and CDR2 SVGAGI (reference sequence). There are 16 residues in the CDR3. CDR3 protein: CASSSQLAGGGDTQYF. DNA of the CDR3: TGTGCCAGCAGTTCCCAACTAGCGGGAGGGGGAGATACGCAGTATTTT.

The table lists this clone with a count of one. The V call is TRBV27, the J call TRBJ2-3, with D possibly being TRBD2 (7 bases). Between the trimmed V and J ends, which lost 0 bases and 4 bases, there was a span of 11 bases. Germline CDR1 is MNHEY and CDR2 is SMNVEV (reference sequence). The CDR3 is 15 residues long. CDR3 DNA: TGTGCCAGCAGTTTATCAGGGGGGGTCGCAGATACGCAGTATTTT. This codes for CASSLSGGVADTQYF.

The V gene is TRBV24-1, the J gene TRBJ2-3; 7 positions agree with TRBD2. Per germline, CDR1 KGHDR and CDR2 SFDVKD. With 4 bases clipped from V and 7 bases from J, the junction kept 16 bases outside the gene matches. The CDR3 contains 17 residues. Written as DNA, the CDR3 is TGTGCCACCAGTGACTCGAGGGGTAGCGGGCCAGTGAATACGCAGTATTTT. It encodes CATSDSRGSGPVNTQYF.

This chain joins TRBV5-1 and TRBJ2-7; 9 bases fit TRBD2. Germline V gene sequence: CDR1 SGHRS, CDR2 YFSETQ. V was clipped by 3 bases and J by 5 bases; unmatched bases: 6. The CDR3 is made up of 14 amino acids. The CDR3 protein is CASSYGPSGNEQYF. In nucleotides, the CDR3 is TGCGCCAGCAGCTACGGACCTAGCGGGAACGAGCAGTACTTC.

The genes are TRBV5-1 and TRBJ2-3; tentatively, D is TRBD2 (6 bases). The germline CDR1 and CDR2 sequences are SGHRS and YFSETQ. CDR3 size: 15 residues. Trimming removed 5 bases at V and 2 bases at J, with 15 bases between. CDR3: CASRTFSGSTDTQYF. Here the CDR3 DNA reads TGCGCCAGCAGAACCTTTAGCGGTTCCACAGATACGCAGTATTTT.

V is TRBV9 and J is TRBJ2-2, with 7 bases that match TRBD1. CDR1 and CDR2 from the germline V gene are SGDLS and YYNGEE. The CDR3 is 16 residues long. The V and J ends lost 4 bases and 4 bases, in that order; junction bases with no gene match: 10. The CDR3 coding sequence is TGTGCCAGCAGCCCCCAGGGGGTAGGTGTCACCGGGGAGCTGTTTTTT. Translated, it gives CASSPQGVGVTGELFF.

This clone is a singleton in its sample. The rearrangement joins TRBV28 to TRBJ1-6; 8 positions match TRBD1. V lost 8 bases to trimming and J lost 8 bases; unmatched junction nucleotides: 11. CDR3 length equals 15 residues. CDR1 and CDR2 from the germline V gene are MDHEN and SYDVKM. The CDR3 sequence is CASHRGGAGDSPLHF. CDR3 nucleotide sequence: TGTGCCAGCCACAGGGGGGGGGCTGGGGATTCACCCCTCCACTTT.

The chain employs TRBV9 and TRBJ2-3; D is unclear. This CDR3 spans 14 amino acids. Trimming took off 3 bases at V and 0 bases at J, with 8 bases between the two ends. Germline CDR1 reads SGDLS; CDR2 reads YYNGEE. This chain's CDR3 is CASSDKKSTDTQYF. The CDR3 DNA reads TGTGCCAGCAGCGACAAGAAAAGCACAGATACGCAGTATTTT.

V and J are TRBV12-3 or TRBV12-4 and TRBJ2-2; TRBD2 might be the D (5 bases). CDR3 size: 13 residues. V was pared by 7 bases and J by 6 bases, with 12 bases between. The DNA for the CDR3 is TGTGCCAGCATCTCTCGGGGTGCCGGGGAGCTGTTTTTT. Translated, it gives CASISRGAGELFF.

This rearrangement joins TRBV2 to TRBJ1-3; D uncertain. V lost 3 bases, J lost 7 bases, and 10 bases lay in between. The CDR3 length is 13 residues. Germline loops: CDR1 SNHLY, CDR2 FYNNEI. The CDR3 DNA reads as TGTGCCAGCAGTGAGGGCAGAGGGAACACCATATATTTT. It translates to CASSEGRGNTIYF.